This entry lists 17 T cell receptor beta chains sequenced from one sample in a study of OX40 agonist ivuxolimab in advanced cancers. Sequencing used immunoSEQ multiplex PCR; TCRdb keeps in-frame clones, though not all of them. The table lists about 44,000 clones, around 88% of them singletons, with about 0.37% in the top ten. The source was CD4+ or CD8+ T cells sorted from blood, collected in a trial of the OX40 agonist ivuxolimab. The receptor set was obtained from an adult with an advanced solid tumor such as melanoma, head and neck, liver or kidney cancer.

This clone occurred once. The chain joins TRBV9 to TRBJ2-4; TRBD1 or TRBD2 may be the D gene (5 bases each). Germline CDR1 and CDR2: SGDLS and YYNGEE. V lost 10 bases and J lost 0, with 14 bases in between. This CDR3 has 14 residues. The CDR3 here is CAQVRGVAKNIQYF. The CDR3 DNA sequence: TGTGCCCAGGTACGGGGCGTAGCCAAAAACATTCAGTACTTC.

This clone was picked up a small number of times. The rearrangement links TRBV2 to TRBJ1-5; D not certain. The ends were cut back, 7 bases at V and 0 bases at J, with 13 bases in the middle. The V gene's germline CDR1 is SNHLY and CDR2 FYNNEI. The CDR3 is 15 amino acids. CDR3 protein: CASIGERYSNQPQHF. The DNA for the CDR3 is TGTGCCAGCATCGGAGAAAGATATAGCAATCAGCCCCAGCATTTT.

This chain connects TRBV5-1 to TRBJ1-1; 10 bases align to TRBD1. J was trimmed by 0 bases and V by 0 bases; bases with no gene match: 8. CDR3 length: 18 amino acids. The germline CDR1 and CDR2 sequences are SGHRS and YFSETQ. The CDR3 DNA reads as TGCGCCAGCAGCTTGGGGGACAGGGGACCCCGAATGAACACTGAAGCTTTCTTT. The encoded protein is CASSLGDRGPRMNTEAFF.

This rearrangement joins TRBV29-1 to TRBJ2-1; D uncertain. The CDR3 has 11 amino acids. The germline CDR1 and CDR2 sequences are SQVTM and ANQGSEA. Trimming took 8 bases from V and 4 from J, leaving 9 bases between them. Written as DNA, the CDR3 is TGCAGCCCGCGGCTTTACAATGAGCAGTTCTTC. Translation gives CSPRLYNEQFF.

V is TRBV21-1 and J is TRBJ2-2; the table's TRBD1 call for D was not verified on the DNA. TRBV21-1 is a pseudogene locus. The CDR3 sequence is 13 residues long. CDR3 nucleotides: TGTGCCAGCAGCAAAGGGGGGCTAGGGGAGCTGTTTTTT. This encodes CASSKGGLGELFF.

The gene calls are TRBV28 and TRBJ1-2; 7 bases align to TRBD1. Germline assignment: CDR1 MDHEN and CDR2 SYDVKM. The CDR3 extends over 15 amino acids. V lost 4 bases, J lost 4 bases, and 9 bases stayed unmatched. This CDR3 is CASSSAQGLGYGYTF. The DNA of the CDR3 is TGTGCCAGCAGTTCCGCACAGGGGCTGGGCTATGGCTACACCTTC.

The V gene is TRBV6-5, the J gene TRBJ1-6, with a possible D match to TRBD1 (6 bases). V lost 5 bases to trimming and J lost 1 base, with 9 bases between them. The germline V gene has CDR1 MNHEY and CDR2 SVGAGI. CDR3 length: 15 residues. The CDR3 is CASSLGGSYNSPLHF. CDR3 DNA: TGTGCCAGCAGTCTAGGGGGGTCCTATAATTCACCCCTCCACTTT.

The V and J genes are TRBV6-5 and TRBJ2-7; 9 nucleotides agree with TRBD1. The germline CDR1 and CDR2 sequences are MNHEY and SVGAGI. V lost 6 bases and J lost 5; bases outside the gene matches: 8. CDR3 length: 14 residues. CDR3 DNA sequence: TGTGCCAGCAGCGAATGGGACAGGGAGGACGAGCAGTACTTC. This codes for CASSEWDREDEQYF.

A single count supports this clone. The V gene is TRBV29-1, the J gene TRBJ2-3, with 10 bases matching TRBD1. Trimming removed 4 bases from V and 6 bases from J; junction bases left unmatched: 4. The CDR3 loop spans 13 amino acids. Germline assignment: CDR1 SQVTM and CDR2 ANQGSEA. The CDR3 DNA reads as TGCAGCGTTGCGACAGGGGGCAGGGATACGCAGTATTTT. It specifies CSVATGGRDTQYF.

The rearrangement links TRBV5-4 to TRBJ1-2; TRBD1 agrees at 9 bases. CDR1 is SGHNT and CDR2 is YYREEE in the germline V gene (reference sequence). The V segment lost 3 bases and the J segment 4 bases; nucleotides outside the gene matches: 4. This CDR3 is 14 amino acids long. The CDR3 is CASSSGTGTYGYTF. The CDR3 coding sequence is TGTGCCAGCAGCTCCGGGACAGGGACCTATGGCTACACCTTC.

This chain uses TRBV7-2 with TRBJ1-3; 8 bases are shared with TRBD1. V lost 5 bases and J lost 1; bases outside the gene matches: 7. Germline CDR1 and CDR2: SGHTA and FQGNSA. The CDR3 totals 16 residues. The chain's CDR3 is CASSTGQGFSGNTIYF. The CDR3 DNA follows: TGTGCCAGCAGCACAGGACAGGGTTTTTCTGGAAACACCATATATTTT.

This chain links TRBV5-1 with TRBJ2-7; 12 nucleotides match TRBD2. Germline lookup yields CDR1 SGHRS and CDR2 YFSETQ. The trim removed 5 bases at V and 0 bases at J, leaving 6 bases unmatched. The CDR3 has 16 amino acids. CDR3 coding DNA: TGCGCCAGCAGGGAAGGACTAGCGGGAAGCTCCTACGAGCAGTACTTC. Its translation: CASREGLAGSSYEQYF.

The gene calls are TRBV5-1 and TRBJ1-1, with D possibly TRBD1 on 6 matching bases. Germline loops: CDR1 SGHRS, CDR2 YFSETQ. Deletions cut 0 bases from V and 6 bases from J, with 12 bases between. The CDR3 loop spans 14 amino acids. CDR3 region: CASSLVGASAEAFF. For the CDR3, the DNA is TGCGCCAGCAGCTTGGTGGGGGCCAGCGCTGAAGCTTTCTTT.

The chain employs TRBV11-2 and TRBJ2-3, with 7 nucleotides matching TRBD2. Germline V gives CDR1 SGHAT, CDR2 FQNNGV. This CDR3 has 13 amino acids. Trimming removed 5 bases from V and 6 bases from J; junction bases left unmatched: 5. DNA of the CDR3: TGTGCCAGCAGCCCCGGGGGGAGGGATACGCAGTATTTT. Amino acid sequence: CASSPGGRDTQYF.

The chain uses TRBV19 and TRBJ2-4; a weak D match, TRBD2 (6 bases). Germline-derived CDR1 and CDR2 are LNHDA and SQIVND (reference sequence). With 7 bases removed from V and 3 bases from J, the gap between germline ends came to 13 bases. This CDR3 has 14 amino acids. The CDR3: CASTSPGDKNIQYF. CDR3 nucleotide sequence: TGTGCCAGTACCTCCCCGGGAGACAAAAACATTCAGTACTTC.

V gene TRBV5-1 combines with J gene TRBJ2-7; TRBD2 matches 12 bases. This CDR3 has 15 amino acids. Looked up from germline, CDR1 is SGHRS and CDR2 is YFSETQ. V trimming: 2 bases; J trimming: 3 bases; junction bases outside the gene matches: 3. The CDR3 sequence: CASSFSSGGDYEQYF. CDR3 bases: TGCGCCAGCAGCTTTTCTAGCGGGGGGGACTACGAGCAGTACTTC. Full variable domain (remainder filled in from reference TRBV5-1 and TRBJ2-7): KAGVTQTPRYLIKTRGQQVTLSCSPISGHRSVSWYQQTPGQGLQFLFEYFSETQRNKGNFPGRFSGRQFSNSRSEMNVSTLELGDSALYLCASSFSSGGDYEQYFGPGTRLTVT.

The chain combines TRBV28 with TRBJ2-1; either TRBD1 or TRBD2 may supply D (5 bases each). Germline CDR1 MDHEN, CDR2 SYDVKM. CDR3 size: 14 residues. V lost 10 bases and J 6 bases, leaving 19 bases between the germline ends. The chain's CDR3 is CATWGTGKFNEQFF. DNA for the CDR3: TGTGCCACTTGGGGGACGGGGAAATTCAATGAGCAGTTCTTC.